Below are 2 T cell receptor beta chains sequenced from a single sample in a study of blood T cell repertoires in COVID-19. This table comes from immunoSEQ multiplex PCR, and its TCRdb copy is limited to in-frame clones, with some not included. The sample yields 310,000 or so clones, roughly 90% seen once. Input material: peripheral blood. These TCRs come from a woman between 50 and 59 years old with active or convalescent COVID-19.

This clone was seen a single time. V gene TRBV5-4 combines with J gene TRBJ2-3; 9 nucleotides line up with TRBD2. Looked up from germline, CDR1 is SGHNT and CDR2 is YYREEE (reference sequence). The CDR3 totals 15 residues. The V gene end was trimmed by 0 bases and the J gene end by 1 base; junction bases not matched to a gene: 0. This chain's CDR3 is CASSLGTSGTDTQYF. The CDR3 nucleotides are TGTGCCAGCAGCTTGGGGACTAGCGGCACAGATACGCAGTATTTT.

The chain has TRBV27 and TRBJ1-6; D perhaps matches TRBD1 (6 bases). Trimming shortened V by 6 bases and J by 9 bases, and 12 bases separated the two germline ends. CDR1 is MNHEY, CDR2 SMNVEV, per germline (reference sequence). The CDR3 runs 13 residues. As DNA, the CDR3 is TGTGCCAGCAGCAGGGGACGGGGTTCACCCCTCCACTTT. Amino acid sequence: CASSRGRGSPLHF.